This T cell receptor beta chain was documented in a study of blood T cell repertoires in COVID-19. Study as a whole: PBMCs, B-cell-depleted T cells, or T cells provided the cDNA or gDNA that made up the material.

Germline V gene data show CDR1 as SQVTM and CDR2 as ANQGSEA. The V and J ends lost 1 base and 10 bases, in that order; junction bases with no gene match: 16. The length of the CDR3 is 17 residues. Generated by immunoSEQ multiplex PCR, the TCRdb table keeps only in-frame clones and is missing some. The repertoire holds roughly 200,000 clones, with roughly 90% as singletons. Across about two dozen US areas, participants ranged in age from about 18 to 100 years. The source of this sequence is a woman aged 25 to 45 who had been exposed to COVID-19. V and J are TRBV29-1 and TRBJ2-1; 10 bases are a match to TRBD2. Sequences were obtained from PBMCs or T cells enriched from blood (not recorded which). The CDR3 protein is CSVEAGRYTSGVREQFF. CDR3 in DNA: TGCAGCGTTGAAGCGGGGAGGTATACTAGCGGGGTACGGGAGCAGTTCTTC.